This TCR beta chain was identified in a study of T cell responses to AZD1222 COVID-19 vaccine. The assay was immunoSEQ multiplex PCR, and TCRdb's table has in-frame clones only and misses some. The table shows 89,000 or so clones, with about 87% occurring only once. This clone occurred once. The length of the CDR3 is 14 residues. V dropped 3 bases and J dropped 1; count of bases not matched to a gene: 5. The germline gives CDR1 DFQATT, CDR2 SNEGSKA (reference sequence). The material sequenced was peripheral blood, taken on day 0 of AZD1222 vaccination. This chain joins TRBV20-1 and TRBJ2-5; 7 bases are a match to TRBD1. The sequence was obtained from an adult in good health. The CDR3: CSASPGTVQETQYF. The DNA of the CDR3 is TGCAGTGCTAGTCCCGGGACAGTCCAAGAGACCCAGTACTTC.